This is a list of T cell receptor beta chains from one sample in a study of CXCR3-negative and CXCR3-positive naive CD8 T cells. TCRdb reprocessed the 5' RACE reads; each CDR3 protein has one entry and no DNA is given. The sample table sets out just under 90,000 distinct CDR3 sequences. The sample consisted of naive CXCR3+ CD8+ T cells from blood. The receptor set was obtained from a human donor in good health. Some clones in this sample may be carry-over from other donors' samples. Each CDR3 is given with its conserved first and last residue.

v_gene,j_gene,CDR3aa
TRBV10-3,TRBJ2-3,CAIKGPTDTQYF
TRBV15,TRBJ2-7,CATSTTLSFPYEQYF
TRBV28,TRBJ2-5,CASTVVREYGQETQYF
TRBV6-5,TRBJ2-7,CASSYSTDGAYEQYF
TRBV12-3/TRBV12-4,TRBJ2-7,CASSSQGGPTYEQYF
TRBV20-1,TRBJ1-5,CSAGTGGDVQPQHF
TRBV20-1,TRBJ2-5,CSAGNFRDSTYQETQYF
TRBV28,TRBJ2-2,CASSLGGTDTGELFF
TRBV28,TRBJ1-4,CASLDRPNEKLFF
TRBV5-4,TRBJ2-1,CASSSSTGTRYNEQFF
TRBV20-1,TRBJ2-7,CSAGLTQGTSYEQYF
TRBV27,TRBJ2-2,CASSLGSPDTAGELFF
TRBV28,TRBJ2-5,CASSLHPQHETQYF
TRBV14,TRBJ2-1,CASSQVEFELYNEQFF
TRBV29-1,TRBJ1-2,CSAQDDYGYTF
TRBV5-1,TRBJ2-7,CASSFTSGTAFPYEQYF
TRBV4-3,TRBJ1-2,CASSQRQAGDGYTF
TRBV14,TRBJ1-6,CASSLSEGAPNSPLHF
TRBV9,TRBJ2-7,CASSPGTGPTYEQYF
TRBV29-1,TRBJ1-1,CSVYSPGQGLNTEAFF
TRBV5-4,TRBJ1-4,CASSLGGQGRNEKLFF
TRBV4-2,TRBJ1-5,CASSQNGGEGAQHF
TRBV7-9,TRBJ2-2,CASSPHTGNTGELLF
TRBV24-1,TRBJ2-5,CATSVTGREEETQYF
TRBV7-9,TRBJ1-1,CASSLVAGTEAFF
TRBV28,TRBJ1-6,CASSSGQGDNSPLHF
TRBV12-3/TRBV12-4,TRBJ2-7,CASSFTTQATEQYF